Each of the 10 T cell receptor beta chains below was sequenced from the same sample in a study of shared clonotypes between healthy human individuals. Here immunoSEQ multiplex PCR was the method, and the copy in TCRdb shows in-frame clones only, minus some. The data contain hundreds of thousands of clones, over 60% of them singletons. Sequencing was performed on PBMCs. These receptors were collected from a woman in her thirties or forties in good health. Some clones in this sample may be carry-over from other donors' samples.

CDR3 region: CATSDNSYEQYF. CDR3 in DNA: TGTGCCACCTCGGACAACTCCTACGAGCAGTACTTC. The chain uses TRBV6-9 and TRBJ2-7, with D maybe TRBD1 (5 bases). Germline CDR1 reads MNHGY; CDR2 reads SVAAGI. V lost 10 bases and J lost 0, with 10 bases in between. The CDR3 spans 12 residues.

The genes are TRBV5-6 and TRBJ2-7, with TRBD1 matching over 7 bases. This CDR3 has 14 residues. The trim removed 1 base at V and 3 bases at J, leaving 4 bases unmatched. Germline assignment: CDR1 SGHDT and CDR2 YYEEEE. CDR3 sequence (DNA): TGTGCCAGCAGCTTGAGAGGGGGCGTCTACGAGCAGTACTTC. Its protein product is CASSLRGGVYEQYF.

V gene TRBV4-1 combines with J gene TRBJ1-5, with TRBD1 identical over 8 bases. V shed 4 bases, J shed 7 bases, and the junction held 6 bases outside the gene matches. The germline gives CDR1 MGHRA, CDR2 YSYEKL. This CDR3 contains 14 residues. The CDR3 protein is CASSRDRGGQPQHF. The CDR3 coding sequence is TGCGCCAGCAGCCGAGACAGGGGAGGACAGCCCCAGCATTTT.

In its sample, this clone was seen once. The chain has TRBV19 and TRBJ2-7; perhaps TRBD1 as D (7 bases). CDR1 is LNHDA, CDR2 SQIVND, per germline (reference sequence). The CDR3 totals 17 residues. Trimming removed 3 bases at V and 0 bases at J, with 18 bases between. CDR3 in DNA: TGTGCCAGTAGTATTGACGGTCCGCAGGGGGGCTCCTACGAGCAGTACTTC. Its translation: CASSIDGPQGGSYEQYF.

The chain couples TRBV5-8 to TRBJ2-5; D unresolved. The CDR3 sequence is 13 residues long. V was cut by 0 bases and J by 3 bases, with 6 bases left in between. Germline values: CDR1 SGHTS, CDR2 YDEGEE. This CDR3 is CASSLVWEETQYF. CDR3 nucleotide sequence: TGTGCCAGCAGCTTGGTTTGGGAAGAGACCCAGTACTTC.

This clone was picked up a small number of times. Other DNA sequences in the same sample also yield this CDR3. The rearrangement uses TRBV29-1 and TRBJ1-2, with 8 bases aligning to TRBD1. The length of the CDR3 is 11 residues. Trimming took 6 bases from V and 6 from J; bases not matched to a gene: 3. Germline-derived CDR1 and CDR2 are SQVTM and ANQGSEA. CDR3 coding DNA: TGCAGCGTCCGGACAGGGAATGGCTACACCTTC. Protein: CSVRTGNGYTF.

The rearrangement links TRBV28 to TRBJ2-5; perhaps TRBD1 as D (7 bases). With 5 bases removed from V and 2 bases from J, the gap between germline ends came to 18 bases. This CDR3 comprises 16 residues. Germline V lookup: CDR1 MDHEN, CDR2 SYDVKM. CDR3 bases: TGTGCCAGCAGTCTAGGCAGGGGGGCAGCTCAAGAGACCCAGTACTTC. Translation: CASSLGRGAAQETQYF.

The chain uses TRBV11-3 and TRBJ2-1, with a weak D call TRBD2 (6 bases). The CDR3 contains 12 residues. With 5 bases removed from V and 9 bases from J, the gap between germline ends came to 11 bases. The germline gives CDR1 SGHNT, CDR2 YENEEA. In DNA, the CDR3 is TGTGCCAGCAGCCGGGAGACCGGTGAGCAGTTCTTC. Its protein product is CASSRETGEQFF.

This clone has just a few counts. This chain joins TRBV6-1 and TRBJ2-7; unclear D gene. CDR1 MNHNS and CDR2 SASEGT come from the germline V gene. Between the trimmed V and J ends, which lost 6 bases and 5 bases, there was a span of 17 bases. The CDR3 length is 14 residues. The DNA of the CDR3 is TGTGCCAGCAGGGCAGGTGTAAGTGCCCACGAGCAGTACTTC. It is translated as CASRAGVSAHEQYF.

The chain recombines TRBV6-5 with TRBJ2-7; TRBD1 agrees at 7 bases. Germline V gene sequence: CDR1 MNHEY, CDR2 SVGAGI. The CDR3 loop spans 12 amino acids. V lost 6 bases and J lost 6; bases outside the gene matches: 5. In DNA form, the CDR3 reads TGTGCCAGCAGCCAGGACAGGATCGAGCAGTACTTC. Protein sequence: CASSQDRIEQYF.